The 2 T cell receptor beta chains below all came from one sample that was sequenced in a study of blood T cells in healthy people across ages. A J-beta primer mix and a sample-barcoded 5' primer were used in a second PCR of roughly 7 to 12 cycles. MiXCR was run by TCRdb on the 5' RACE reads, yielding one entry per CDR3 protein. The data hold roughly 800,000 distinct CDR3 sequences, with roughly 60% observed a single time. The source material was blood. The source is a young man in good health.

This clonotype came up a few times. The CDR3 sequence is CASSSAWTNQETQYF. The CDR3 coding sequence is TGTGCCAGCAGCTCGGCGTGGACCAACCAAGAGACCCAGTACTTC. The chain employs TRBV11-2 and TRBJ2-5; D unresolved. V lost 4 bases and J lost 0, with 12 bases in between. This CDR3 region has 15 residues. Germline CDR1 is SGHAT and CDR2 is FQNNGV.

This clonotype was counted a few times. The rearrangement joins TRBV12-3 or TRBV12-4 to TRBJ2-7, with a tentative D call TRBD1 (6 bases). V shed 5 bases and J shed 3 bases, with 11 bases lying between them. CDR3 length: 13 residues. The CDR3 bases are TGTGCCAGCAGTGGACAGCAACTCTACGAGCAGTACTTC. This gives the protein CASSGQQLYEQYF.